The 6 T cell receptor beta chains presented below share a single source sample, sequenced in a study of shared clonotypes between healthy human individuals. Assay used: immunoSEQ multiplex PCR; TCRdb lists only in-frame clones, some missing. This sample has about 490,000 clones, with approximately 80% found just once. The sequenced material came from PBMCs. These receptors were obtained from a middle-aged woman in good health. Some clones in this sample may be carry-over from other donors' samples.

The V and J genes are TRBV29-1 and TRBJ2-5, with D possibly TRBD2 on 6 matching bases. Germline V gives CDR1 SQVTM, CDR2 ANQGSEA. The CDR3 runs to 12 residues. V was clipped by 4 bases and J by 10 bases, with 16 bases between them. This CDR3 reads CSVGDVWEDQYF. DNA for the CDR3: TGCAGCGTTGGGGACGTCTGGGAGGACCAGTACTTC.

The chain is built from TRBV7-9 and TRBJ1-2, with unresolved D. The germline gives CDR1 SEHNR, CDR2 FQNEAQ (reference sequence). V was cut by 8 bases and J by 3 bases, with 10 bases left in between. The CDR3 length is 12 residues. CDR3 loop: CASSGVDYGYTF. The CDR3 coding sequence is TGTGCCAGCTCCGGGGTGGACTATGGCTACACCTTC.

The chain combines TRBV18 with TRBJ2-1; maybe TRBD2 (6 bases). V lost 3 bases to trimming and J lost 12 bases, with 18 bases between them. Germline CDR1 KGHSH, CDR2 LQKENI. The CDR3 loop spans 14 amino acids. CDR3 DNA sequence: TGTGCCAGCTCACCCCCCGGGACTCCCCACCGGCAGTTCTTC. Protein: CASSPPGTPHRQFF.

V and J are TRBV28 and TRBJ1-2, with 9 bases fitting TRBD1. V lost 10 bases, J lost 8 bases, and 11 bases stayed unmatched. Germline-derived CDR1 and CDR2 are MDHEN and SYDVKM. The length of the CDR3 is 13 residues. The CDR3 loop is CATPRDRAGGYTF. In DNA form, the CDR3 reads TGTGCCACCCCCCGGGACAGGGCCGGCGGCTACACCTTC.

This clone was counted a few times. This chain connects TRBV7-2 to TRBJ2-5; 11 bases map to TRBD2. J lost 2 bases, V lost 8 bases, and 10 bases had no gene match. The CDR3 totals 16 residues. CDR1 is SGHTA and CDR2 is FQGNSA in the germline V gene. In nucleotides, the CDR3 is TGTGCCAGCGCTACAACCCTAGCGGGAGGACAAGAGACCCAGTACTTC. Translating it yields CASATTLAGGQETQYF.

The chain employs TRBV18 and TRBJ2-7, with D perhaps matching TRBD2 (5 bases). The germline CDR1 and CDR2 sequences are KGHSH and LQKENI. This CDR3 region has 13 residues. The V and J ends lost 4 bases and 5 bases respectively, with 12 bases between them. CDR3 nucleotides: TGTGCCAGCTCACTACGGGAACAGAACGAGCAGTACTTC. Its protein is CASSLREQNEQYF.